Below are 31 T cell receptor beta chains sequenced from a single sample in a study of Ad26.COV2.S vaccination and SARS-CoV-2 variants. Method: immunoSEQ multiplex PCR; TCRdb's copy keeps in-frame clones and lacks some. The sample has under 550,000 clones, approximately 90% seen once; the top ten hold 9.5% to 15%. Treatment described: approximately 18 received Ad26.COV2.S at low or high dose, single or two shots; about 5 received placebo; per-sample allocation not given. At day 63 after the first vaccine or placebo injection, samples were drawn. The source was peripheral blood, collected in a trial of Ad26.COV2.S vaccine versus placebo. The receptors originated from a person between 18 and 65 years old who received the Ad26.COV2.S COVID-19 vaccine or a placebo.

This sequence joins TRBV9 and TRBJ2-2; 13 bases match TRBD2. CDR1 and CDR2 (germline): SGDLS, YYNGEE. The CDR3 covers 18 residues. Unmatched junction bases numbered 12, after V lost 3 bases and J lost 7 bases. The CDR3 DNA follows: TGTGCCAGCAGCGCCAGGACTAGCGGGAGTTCTTGGGGCGGGGAGCTGTTTTTT. Amino acids: CASSARTSGSSWGGELFF.

The V call is TRBV19, the J call TRBJ2-2; no firm D call. Looked up from germline, CDR1 is LNHDA and CDR2 is SQIVND (reference sequence). The CDR3 runs 16 residues. Trimming took 3 bases from V and 0 from J, leaving 11 bases between them. The CDR3 loop is CASSIKTLPNTGELFF. The CDR3 DNA follows: TGTGCCAGTAGTATTAAAACCCTCCCGAACACCGGGGAGCTGTTTTTT.

The chain employs TRBV28 and TRBJ2-6, with D uncertain. The length of the CDR3 is 15 residues. The germline CDR1 and CDR2 sequences are MDHEN and SYDVKM. The V end lost 6 bases, the J end lost 2 bases, and 11 bases lay between the germline ends. CDR3 in DNA: TGTGCCAGCAGCACACGCGCCGCTGGGGCCAACGTCCTGACTTTC. This gives the protein CASSTRAAGANVLTF.

V and J are TRBV6-5 and TRBJ2-7; D is unclear. V was clipped by 4 bases and J by 3 bases, with 10 bases between them. In germline, CDR1 is MNHEY, CDR2 SVGAGI. The CDR3 totals 13 residues. CDR3 loop: CASSLGSNYEQYF. DNA of the CDR3: TGTGCCAGCAGTTTGGGCAGCAACTACGAGCAGTACTTC.

This clone was seen once. The rearrangement uses TRBV18 and TRBJ2-5; 16 bases align to TRBD2. V lost 5 bases and J lost 5; bases outside the gene matches: 14. CDR3 length: 19 amino acids. Germline V gives CDR1 KGHSH, CDR2 LQKENI. CDR3 sequence reads: CASSATYGTSGRAQETQYF. DNA for the CDR3: TGTGCCAGCTCAGCCACCTACGGGACTAGCGGGAGGGCCCAGGAGACCCAGTACTTC.

This chain uses TRBV7-2 with TRBJ2-2; D unclear. Deletions cut 6 bases from V and 4 bases from J, with 9 bases between. Per germline, CDR1 SGHTA and CDR2 FQGNSA. This CDR3 is 13 amino acids long. The CDR3 region is CASRKSSTGELFF. The CDR3 nucleotides are TGTGCCAGCAGAAAAAGCAGCACCGGGGAGCTGTTTTTT.

The rearrangement joins TRBV19 to TRBJ2-7; no reliable D call. In germline, CDR1 is LNHDA, CDR2 SQIVND (reference sequence). Trimming removed 5 bases at V and 4 bases at J, with 3 bases between. CDR3 size: 10 residues. The CDR3 nucleotides are TGTGCCAGTAGTGGTTACGAGCAGTACTTC. Translation gives CASSGYEQYF.

The rearrangement links TRBV27 to TRBJ1-2; a weak D match, TRBD1 (5 bases). CDR1 MNHEY and CDR2 SMNVEV come from the germline V gene (reference sequence). The V gene lost 6 bases and the J gene lost 2 bases, with 16 bases spanning the gap. This CDR3 spans 15 amino acids. The CDR3 sequence: CASRPWGDQNYGYTF. The CDR3 DNA reads TGTGCCAGCAGGCCGTGGGGGGATCAGAACTATGGCTACACCTTC.

DNA for the CDR3: TGTGCCAGCAGCCTCTCAGGCTACAATGAGCAGTTCTTC. Protein sequence: CASSLSGYNEQFF. This sequence joins TRBV7-3 and TRBJ2-1; unclear D gene. V was shortened by 5 bases and J by 3 bases, with 8 bases between the two germline ends. CDR3 length: 13 amino acids. Germline CDR1 is SGHTA and CDR2 is FQGTGA. Full variable domain (missing parts from reference TRBV7-3 and TRBJ2-1): GAGVSQTPSNKVTEKGKYVELRCDPISGHTALYWYRQSLGQGPEFLIYFQGTGAADDSGLPNDRFFAVRPEGSVSTLKIQRTERGDSAVYLCASSLSGYNEQFFGPGTRLTVL.

The V and J genes are TRBV14 and TRBJ1-4; D might be TRBD1 (5 bases). The CDR3 consists of 14 residues. The germline V gene has CDR1 SGHDN and CDR2 FVKESK. V lost 4 bases and J lost 6, with 12 bases in between. CDR3 region: CASSPRAGDEKLFF. The CDR3 nucleotides read TGTGCCAGCAGCCCCAGGGCAGGTGATGAAAAACTGTTTTTT.

The chain recombines TRBV4-1 with TRBJ2-5, with D uncertain. This CDR3 spans 14 amino acids. CDR1 is MGHRA, CDR2 YSYEKL, per germline. Trimming removed 3 bases at V and 5 bases at J, with 13 bases between. The CDR3 nucleotides read TGCGCCAGCAGCCAGGTTCTACCTCCCGAGACCCAGTACTTC. Encoded protein: CASSQVLPPETQYF.

This chain uses TRBV19 with TRBJ2-7; 7 bases line up with TRBD2. Germline V gene data show CDR1 as LNHDA and CDR2 as SQIVND (reference sequence). This CDR3 is built from 18 residues. The trim removed 0 bases at V and 4 bases at J, leaving 15 bases unmatched. The CDR3 nucleotides read TGTGCCAGTAGTATAGAAGGGGCTAGCGGAGATTCTGGATACGAGCAGTACTTC. Translated: CASSIEGASGDSGYEQYF.

This clone was recorded only once. CDR3 in amino acids: CASSSQQGLPGELFF. CDR3 DNA: TGTGCCAGCAGCTCGCAACAGGGACTTCCCGGGGAGCTGTTTTTT. The rearrangement links TRBV5-5 to TRBJ2-2; D tentatively reads TRBD1 or TRBD2 (6 bases each). V lost 3 bases and J 6 bases, leaving 15 bases between the germline ends. Germline V gene lookup returns CDR1 SGHKS and CDR2 YYEKEE (reference sequence). The CDR3 contains 15 residues.

This clone was counted between two and nine times. The chain couples TRBV28 to TRBJ2-7; 12 bases are shared with TRBD2. Trimming at V came to 7 bases and at J to 6 bases, leaving 7 bases not matched to a gene. The CDR3 extends over 14 amino acids. Germline CDR1 MDHEN, CDR2 SYDVKM. CDR3 bases: TGTGCCAGCAACCAATTACTAGCGGGAGGCGAGCAGTACTTC. It encodes CASNQLLAGGEQYF.

The V gene is TRBV6-1, the J gene TRBJ1-4; weak D call: TRBD1 (6 bases). CDR1 is MNHNS and CDR2 is SASEGT in the germline V gene. Trimming removed 5 bases from V and 7 bases from J, with 11 bases in between. The CDR3 spans 13 residues. The CDR3 sequence is CASSFQGSEKLFF. CDR3 sequence (DNA): TGTGCCAGCAGTTTCCAGGGGAGTGAAAAACTGTTTTTT.

The V and J genes are TRBV18 and TRBJ2-5; TRBD1 matches 9 bases. This CDR3 has 14 residues. Germline V gene data show CDR1 as KGHSH and CDR2 as LQKENI. V lost 5 bases to trimming and J lost 2 bases; unmatched junction nucleotides: 3. The CDR3 sequence: CASSLGTGQETQYF. DNA of the CDR3: TGTGCCAGCTCATTAGGGACAGGGCAAGAGACCCAGTACTTC.

The rearrangement joins TRBV28 to TRBJ1-2; 9 bases line up with TRBD1. Germline CDR1 is MDHEN and CDR2 is SYDVKM. J lost 3 bases, V lost 6 bases, and 8 bases had no gene match. There are 15 residues in the CDR3. This chain's CDR3 is CASSLRDRDDYGYTF. The CDR3 DNA follows: TGTGCCAGCAGCCTCCGGGACAGGGACGACTATGGCTACACCTTC.

In regard to this clone: The same CDR3 also results from other DNA sequences found in this sample. This chain uses TRBV29-1 with TRBJ2-7; weak D call: TRBD1 (5 bases). Trimming pared 3 bases from V and 2 bases from J, leaving 8 bases between. Per the germline V gene, CDR1 is SQVTM and CDR2 is ANQGSEA. The CDR3 loop spans 12 amino acids. The CDR3 is CSVEVGPYEQYF. The CDR3 DNA follows: TGCAGCGTTGAGGTGGGGCCCTACGAGCAGTACTTC.

The chain links TRBV28 to TRBJ1-4; TRBD1 aligns across 9 bases. The CDR3 is 15 amino acids. The germline CDR1 and CDR2 sequences are MDHEN and SYDVKM. V shed 6 bases and J 8 bases; nucleotides not matched to a gene: 10. This chain's CDR3 is CASRPQGALNEKLFF. The CDR3 DNA reads as TGTGCCAGCAGGCCACAGGGGGCGTTAAACGAAAAACTGTTTTTT.

The chain is built from TRBV7-9 and TRBJ1-2; D is unclear. The CDR3 is 13 amino acids. Trimming removed 2 bases from V and 6 bases from J, with 10 bases in between. Germline assignment: CDR1 SEHNR and CDR2 FQNEAQ (reference sequence). CDR3 in DNA: TGTGCCAGCAGCTTACGGCCAGATCATGGCTACACCTTC. Its translation is CASSLRPDHGYTF.

The chain employs TRBV29-1 and TRBJ1-5; no definite D call. Trimming left V 0 bases short and J 11 bases short, with 11 bases between. CDR1 and CDR2 (germline): SQVTM, ANQGSEA. The CDR3 extends over 12 amino acids. CDR3 sequence (DNA): TGCAGCGTTGAAGATCGGTACGGGGCCCAGCATTTT. Protein product: CSVEDRYGAQHF.

CDR3 protein: CASSYRVGAQSPLHF. The CDR3, as DNA: TGTGCCAGCAGTTACAGGGTGGGGGCGCAATCACCCCTCCACTTT. The chain combines TRBV6-6 with TRBJ1-6, with D maybe TRBD1 (6 bases). The CDR3 extends over 15 amino acids. Trimming took 2 bases from V and 10 from J, leaving 15 bases between them. Germline V gene data show CDR1 as MNHNY and CDR2 as SVGAGI (reference sequence).

This chain connects TRBV6-4 to TRBJ1-2; unclear D gene. Germline loops: CDR1 MRHNA, CDR2 SNTAGT. The V gene lost 0 bases and the J gene lost 2 bases, with 7 bases spanning the gap. This CDR3 has 14 amino acids. The CDR3 region is CASSDSHGNYGYTF. Here the CDR3 DNA reads TGTGCCAGCAGTGACTCTCACGGGAACTATGGCTACACCTTC.

The chain couples TRBV11-2 to TRBJ1-1; 7 positions agree with TRBD1. Germline V gene lookup returns CDR1 SGHAT and CDR2 FQNNGV. Germline trimming cut 4 bases from V and 5 bases from J; bases unmatched to any gene: 13. This CDR3 spans 16 amino acids. CDR3 sequence: CASSSIRGALRTEAFF. The CDR3 DNA is TGTGCCAGCAGCTCCATCAGGGGGGCTTTGCGGACTGAAGCTTTCTTT.

Written as DNA, the CDR3 is TGCGCCAGCAGCCAAGTTGCACTGACAGGTTTGGGGATTTTTAATGAAAAACTGTTTTTT. Its translation: CASSQVALTGLGIFNEKLFF. The chain combines TRBV4-3 with TRBJ1-4; D possibly corresponds to TRBD1 (6 bases). V dropped 1 base and J dropped 4 bases, with 25 bases sitting between them. This CDR3 comprises 20 residues. Germline loops: CDR1 LGHNA, CDR2 YSLEER.

This clone was observed a few times. J is TRBJ1-6 and V is TRBV28; D gene ambiguous. Trimming pared 5 bases from V and 5 bases from J, leaving 19 bases between. The length of the CDR3 is 17 residues. In germline, CDR1 is MDHEN, CDR2 SYDVKM. The DNA for the CDR3 is TGTGCCAGCAGTCCCATCGACGGGAGATTGAATAATTCACCCCTCCACTTT. Its translation: CASSPIDGRLNNSPLHF.

The chain employs TRBV9 and TRBJ1-6; no clear D gene. CDR3 length: 13 amino acids. The V end was cut by 0 bases, the J end by 6 bases, with 4 bases between. Germline V CDR1 and CDR2: SGDLS, YYNGEE. This CDR3 is CASSVEGNSPLHF. The CDR3, as DNA: TGTGCCAGCAGCGTAGAGGGTAATTCACCCCTCCACTTT.

This clone was picked up one time. J is TRBJ2-5 and V is TRBV11-2; 8 bases map to TRBD1. Trimming took 6 bases from V and 4 from J; bases not matched to a gene: 10. The V gene's germline CDR1 is SGHAT and CDR2 FQNNGV. This CDR3 has 15 amino acids. The CDR3 is CASRYTQGAGETQYF. CDR3 DNA: TGTGCCAGCAGGTATACTCAGGGGGCCGGAGAGACCCAGTACTTC.

The rearrangement uses TRBV5-8 and TRBJ2-3; no definite D call. CDR3 length equals 14 residues. V lost 0 bases and J 0 bases, leaving 5 bases between the germline ends. The V gene's germline CDR1 is SGHTS and CDR2 YDEGEE. The CDR3 region is CASSLGTSTDTQYF. The DNA of the CDR3 is TGTGCCAGCAGCTTGGGCACGAGCACAGATACGCAGTATTTT. Full variable domain (outside the CDR3, taken from reference TRBV5-8 and TRBJ2-3): EAGVTQSPTHLIKTRGQQATLRCSPISGHTSVYWYQQALGLGLQFLLWYDEGEERNRGNFPPRFSGRQFPNYSSELNVNALELEDSALYLCASSLGTSTDTQYFGPGTRLTVL.

J is TRBJ2-7 and V is TRBV6-2 or TRBV6-3, with 9 bases matching TRBD1. Germline CDR1 is MNHEY and CDR2 is SVGEGT. The CDR3 has 15 residues. J gave up 5 bases and V 6 bases, and 11 bases lay outside the gene matches. The CDR3 here is CASSGLGTGHHEQYF. CDR3 in DNA: TGTGCCAGCAGCGGACTCGGGACAGGGCACCACGAGCAGTACTTC.

The chain carries TRBV27 and TRBJ2-1; 10 nucleotides agree with TRBD2. Germline V gene sequence: CDR1 MNHEY, CDR2 SMNVEV (reference sequence). The CDR3 loop spans 15 amino acids. Losses at the gene ends were 6 bases for V and 7 bases for J; bases not matched to a gene: 9. CDR3 in amino acids: CASREIGTSVNEQFF. In nucleotides, the CDR3 is TGTGCCAGCAGGGAGATCGGGACTAGCGTTAATGAGCAGTTCTTC.